This is a list of T cell receptor beta chains from one sample in a study of identical twins. One entry per CDR3 protein, called by TCRdb with MiXCR from the 5' RACE reads. The sample shows about 890,000 distinct CDR3 sequences, 9% to 15% of them seen only once. Another study also made use of these data, one on yellow fever vaccine responses in identical twins.

The sequencing input was PBMCs. These receptors were obtained from a woman aged 18 to 35 in good health. Both conserved end residues are part of each CDR3. Each record gives: D gene, V gene, J gene, clone size, CDR3 DNA, CDR3 protein. D genes are given only for firm matches. Only part of the rows carry a size: once, few, many, or a class if the clone is expanded.

>TRBD2|TRBV7-2|TRBJ2-1|NA
TGTGCCAGCAGCCTAGCCCCTAGCGGGAGTATGAATGAGCAGTTCTTC
CASSLAPSGSMNEQFF
>TRBD1|TRBV4-2|TRBJ2-2|NA
TGTGCCAGCAGCCAAGTTCTCGGACAGGACGCGAACACCGGGGAGCTGTTTTTT
CASSQVLGQDANTGELFF
>TRBD2|TRBV19|TRBJ2-1|NA
TGTGCCAGTAGTACACTAGCGGGTAACAATGAGCAGTTCTTC
CASSTLAGNNEQFF
>NA|TRBV7-8|TRBJ2-7|NA
TGTGCCAGCAGCGGAGGGGCGGTTCATACATCCGAGCAGTACTTC
CASSGGAVHTSEQYF
>NA|TRBV20-1|TRBJ2-5|NA
TGCAGTGCTAGAGACCCCGGGTGGACCCAGTACTTC
CSARDPGWTQYF
>NA|TRBV27|TRBJ2-7|NA
TGTGCCAGCAGTTTATCGCGAACCTCCTACGAGCAGTACTTC
CASSLSRTSYEQYF
>TRBD2|TRBV4-2|TRBJ2-7|NA
TGTGCCAGCAGCCAAGAAGGGGCTAGCGGGAGGTTCTCCTACGAGCAGTACTTC
CASSQEGASGRFSYEQYF
>NA|TRBV6-5|TRBJ2-3|few
TGTGCCAGCAGTTACGGGGGGCCCTATTCCAATACGCAGTATTTT
CASSYGGPYSNTQYF
>TRBD1|TRBV4-1|TRBJ1-3|NA
TGCGCCAGCAGCCAGCAACTGGACAGGGTCTCTGGAAACACCATATATTTT
CASSQQLDRVSGNTIYF
>NA|TRBV28|TRBJ2-1|NA
TGTGCCAGCAGCTGGGGGACTTTAGAGCAGTTCTTC
CASSWGTLEQFF
>NA|TRBV24-1|TRBJ2-3|NA
TGTGCCACCAGTGATCGGGACATCGGGGCGGGCACAGATACGCAGTATTTT
CATSDRDIGAGTDTQYF
>NA|TRBV12-3/TRBV12-4|TRBJ2-3|NA
TGTGCCAGCACGCAGCGGAGCTCTAGCACAGATACGCAGTATTTT
CASTQRSSSTDTQYF
>NA|TRBV20-1|TRBJ2-2|many
TGCAGTGCTAGAGGGGGCAGGGAGACCGGGGAGCTGTTTTTT
CSARGGRETGELFF
>TRBD2|TRBV7-3|TRBJ2-1|few
TGTGCCAGCAGCCCATACTTAGCGGGCGGAAACAAGGATGAGCAGTTCTTC
CASSPYLAGGNKDEQFF
>NA|TRBV20-1|TRBJ1-1|NA
TGCAGTGCTAGTATCTTCTGGATGAACACTGAAGCTTTCTTT
CSASIFWMNTEAFF
>NA|TRBV4-1|TRBJ2-3|many
TGCGCCAGCAGCACAGGAGGCAGCACAGATACGCAGTATTTT
CASSTGGSTDTQYF
>NA|TRBV5-1|TRBJ2-2|few
TGCGCCAGCAAGAGAGAGAACACCGGGGAGCTGTTTTTT
CASKRENTGELFF
>NA|TRBV6-4|TRBJ2-1|few
TGTGCCAGCAGTGTGCGGCTAGCACCCTACAATGAGCAGTTCTTC
CASSVRLAPYNEQFF
>NA|TRBV7-3|TRBJ1-6|NA
TGCGCCAGCAGCTTACGGGGGGCGGACGGATACCGTAATTCACCCCTCCACTTT
CASSLRGADGYRNSPLHF
>NA|TRBV24-1|TRBJ2-3|NA
TGTGCCACCAGTGATTCCGTGACCGTAACGGCAGATACGCAGTATTTT
CATSDSVTVTADTQYF
>NA|TRBV25-1|TRBJ2-7|few
TGTGCCAGCAGTGTGAGGACCTTCGACGGCGAGCAGTACTTC
CASSVRTFDGEQYF
>TRBD2|TRBV2|TRBJ2-7|NA
TGTGCCAGCAGTCGGACTAGCGGGACCTCCTCCTACGAGCAGTACTTC
CASSRTSGTSSYEQYF
>TRBD1|TRBV5-1|TRBJ2-5|NA
TGCGCCAGCAGCGACCAGGGGGCGTCGGAGACCCAGTACTTC
CASSDQGASETQYF
>TRBD2|TRBV20-1|TRBJ2-2|many
TGCAGTGCTATCGGGACTACGAACACCGGGGAGCTGTTTTTT
CSAIGTTNTGELFF
>NA|TRBV7-8|TRBJ2-1|NA
TGTGCCAGCAGCGTTACGGCACCCAATGACAATGAGCAGTTCTTC
CASSVTAPNDNEQFF
>NA|TRBV6-1|TRBJ2-1|NA
TGTGCCACCACGGTCCTTCACAATGAGCAGTTCTTC
CATTVLHNEQFF
>NA|TRBV20-1|TRBJ2-1|NA
TGCAGTGCTAGAAGTGGGGGCTACTACAATGAGCAGTTCTTC
CSARSGGYYNEQFF
>TRBD1|TRBV5-1|TRBJ2-5|few
TGCGCCAGCAGCTTGGCGGGGACAGGGAATCAAGAGACCCAGTACTTC
CASSLAGTGNQETQYF
>NA|TRBV20-1|TRBJ2-1|many
TGCAGTGCTAGGAGGGCCGCGTTGAATGAGCAGTTCTTC
CSARRAALNEQFF
>TRBD1|TRBV9|TRBJ1-4|few
TGTGCCAGCAACCTCTCGGGACAGGGAGGAGAAAAACTGTTTTTT
CASNLSGQGGEKLFF
>TRBD1|TRBV6-1|TRBJ1-6|NA
TGTGCCAGCAGGGAAACCGGGACAGGGGAATCACCCCTCCACTTT
CASRETGTGESPLHF
>TRBD2|TRBV4-1|TRBJ2-5|NA
TGCGCCAGCAGCCCGGGCGGGTCTAGCGGGAGGATGGAGACCCAGTACTTC
CASSPGGSSGRMETQYF
>TRBD2|TRBV28|TRBJ2-3|NA
TGTGCCAGCAGTTTCGCAGCGGGGGGCCCTCCTAGCACAGATACGCAGTATTTT
CASSFAAGGPPSTDTQYF
>NA|TRBV5-1|TRBJ2-4|NA
TGCGCCAGCAGCCCTGACGGACCCGCCAAAAACATTCAGTACTTC
CASSPDGPAKNIQYF
>NA|TRBV24-1|TRBJ2-3|NA
TGTGCCACCAGCATCTCGGGGCTGGGAGTCGCAGATACGCAGTATTTT
CATSISGLGVADTQYF
>NA|TRBV10-3|TRBJ1-1|NA
TGTGCCATCAGCTGGGGAGAAAGGGATGGAGCTTTCTTT
CAISWGERDGAFF
>NA|TRBV12-3/TRBV12-4|TRBJ1-4|few
TGTGCCAGCAGTTTAAGGGCACTTGAAAAACTGTTTTTT
CASSLRALEKLFF
>TRBD2|TRBV27|TRBJ2-1|few
TGTGCCAGCCAGCGGGGAGAAAACAATGAGCAGTTCTTC
CASQRGENNEQFF
>NA|TRBV6-1|TRBJ2-1|few
TGTGCCAGCAGTGAGGAAATATCAAACAATGAGCAGTTCTTC
CASSEEISNNEQFF
>TRBD1|TRBV5-4|TRBJ2-2|NA
TGTGCCAGCAGCGAAAACGACAGGGCGAACACCGGGGAGCTGTTTTTT
CASSENDRANTGELFF
>NA|TRBV27|TRBJ2-7|NA
TGTGCCAGCAGTTTAACCAGGGACGCCCTAGAGCAGTACTTC
CASSLTRDALEQYF
>TRBD2|TRBV27|TRBJ2-3|NA
TGTGCCAGCAGTTTATCAGCGGGAGAGTTTTTAAATACGCAGTATTTT
CASSLSAGEFLNTQYF
>TRBD1|TRBV12-3/TRBV12-4|TRBJ2-1|NA
TGTGCCAGCAGTTTAGCAGGACAGGTTTACAATGAGCAGTTCTTC
CASSLAGQVYNEQFF
>NA|TRBV9|TRBJ2-3|many
TGTGCCAGCAGCTATCGGGACACAGATACGCAGTATTTT
CASSYRDTDTQYF
>NA|TRBV10-3|TRBJ2-3|few
TGTGCCATCATGGAGACAGGAACAGATACGCAGTATTTT
CAIMETGTDTQYF
>NA|TRBV10-3|TRBJ2-1|few
TGTGCCATCAGTGAGTCTGTGGCTGCCTACAATGAGCAGTTCTTC
CAISESVAAYNEQFF
>NA|TRBV2|TRBJ2-7|few
TGTGCCAGCAGTGCGGGCTGGTTGGTGGAGCAGTACTTC
CASSAGWLVEQYF
>NA|TRBV5-5|TRBJ2-7|few
TGTGCCAGCAGCTTGTACCCGGACATAGACTCCTACGAGCAGTACTTC
CASSLYPDIDSYEQYF